This TCR beta chain was obtained from a study of T cells in Graves' hyperthyroidism and ophthalmopathy. Study outcomes and limitations: A model of 13 V-J pairs discriminated ophthalmopathy from stable hyperthyroidism. Within blood appeared most thyroid clonotypes that had expanded above 0.001.

The study enrolled patients aged 18 to 65 with newly diagnosed hyperthyroidism of under 2 months' duration. In making diagnoses, clinical symptoms, serum thyroxine and TRAb, thyroid ultrasound and orbital computed tomography were all used. Remarks on this clonotype: The antigen remains unidentified.

Amplification of TCR beta CDR3 regions used RNA as the template. First-round RT-PCR targeting the TCR CDR3 was performed with the HTBI primer set. TCRdb re-analysed the multiplex PCR reads in MiXCR, keeping a single row per CDR3 protein. The profile shows about 400,000 distinct CDR3 sequences, roughly 25% of them singletons. The sequenced sample consisted of blood. The receptor was isolated from a man in his fifties or sixties with Graves' hyperthyroidism.

The CDR3 sequence is CASSFGGASYEQYF. Written as DNA, the CDR3 is TGTGCCAGCAGCTTTGGGGGGGCGTCCTACGAGCAGTACTTC. The V call is TRBV11-2, the J call TRBJ2-7, with D perhaps matching TRBD2 (7 bases). CDR3 length: 14 residues. Trimming cost V 3 bases and J 1 base, with 10 bases left between them. CDR1 and CDR2 from the germline V gene are SGHAT and FQNNGV.